Presented here are 7 T cell receptor beta chains from one specimen sequenced in a study of T cell responses to AZD1222 COVID-19 vaccine. The data were produced by immunoSEQ multiplex PCR, yet TCRdb's version contains in-frame clones alone and is incomplete. The data contain 110,000 to 150,000 clones, 90% to 95% of them singletons. The material sequenced was peripheral blood, taken on day 0 of AZD1222 vaccination. The receptors shown here come from an adult in good health.

The chain links TRBV19 to TRBJ1-5, with a possible D match to TRBD1 (6 bases). This CDR3 is 17 amino acids long. The V and J ends lost 2 bases and 5 bases respectively, with 19 bases between them. Germline-derived CDR1 and CDR2 are LNHDA and SQIVND (reference sequence). Here the CDR3 reads CASSILGDRFRHQPQHF. The CDR3 coding sequence is TGTGCCAGTAGTATATTAGGAGACAGGTTTCGCCATCAGCCCCAGCATTTT.

The rearrangement joins TRBV29-1 to TRBJ1-1, with 7 positions matching TRBD1. Germline CDR1 and CDR2: SQVTM and ANQGSEA. J lost 4 bases, V lost 8 bases, and 7 bases had no gene match. The CDR3 has 12 amino acids. The CDR3 is CSFDRAGTEAFF. CDR3 sequence (DNA): TGCAGCTTCGACAGGGCGGGCACTGAAGCTTTCTTT.

In this sample, this clone turned up once. This chain connects TRBV19 to TRBJ2-7; the match to TRBD2 covers 8 bases. Unmatched junction bases numbered 9, after V lost 6 bases and J lost 2 bases. The CDR3 has 15 residues. The germline V gene encodes CDR1 LNHDA and CDR2 SQIVND (reference sequence). This CDR3 reads CASRPAGGPTYEQYF. CDR3 nucleotide sequence: TGTGCCAGTAGACCTGCGGGGGGTCCAACCTACGAGCAGTACTTC.

J is TRBJ1-5 and V is TRBV6-9; D possibly corresponds to TRBD1 (5 bases). The CDR3 is 21 amino acids. The V and J ends lost 0 bases and 7 bases respectively, with 31 bases between them. From germline, CDR1 is MNHGY and CDR2 SVAAGI. The CDR3 loop reads CASSYSPGRGASLGAGQPQHF. Written as DNA, the CDR3 is TGTGCCAGCAGTTATTCCCCCGGACGAGGGGCCTCTCTCGGGGCTGGGCAGCCCCAGCATTTT.

The chain employs TRBV9 and TRBJ2-5, with D possibly TRBD2 on 5 matching bases. The V end lost 0 bases, the J end lost 4 bases, and 13 bases lay between the germline ends. The length of the CDR3 is 15 residues. Per the germline V gene, CDR1 is SGDLS and CDR2 is YYNGEE. CDR3 nucleotide sequence: TGTGCCAGCAGCGTAGAAGGGCTAGCAGGAGAGACCCAGTACTTC. It is translated as CASSVEGLAGETQYF. Variable domain in full (rest from reference TRBV9 and TRBJ2-5): DSGVTQTPKHLITATGQRVTLRCSPRSGDLSVYWYQQSLDQGLQFLIQYYNGEERAKGNILERFSAQQFPDLHSELNLSSLELGDSALYFCASSVEGLAGETQYFGPGTRLLVL.

The chain links TRBV7-2 to TRBJ2-3; D is unresolved. The CDR3 spans 13 residues. With 3 bases removed from V and 2 bases from J, the gap between germline ends came to 6 bases. Germline loops: CDR1 SGHTA, CDR2 FQGNSA. This chain's CDR3 is CASSFWYTDTQYF. The CDR3 DNA sequence: TGTGCCAGCAGCTTCTGGTACACAGATACGCAGTATTTT.

The V and J genes are TRBV5-1 and TRBJ1-4, with D tentatively TRBD1 (5 bases). V gave up 0 bases and J gave up 8 bases, with 14 bases separating them. Germline V gene lookup returns CDR1 SGHRS and CDR2 YFSETQ. CDR3 length: 15 amino acids. The CDR3 nucleotides read TGCGCCAGCAGCTTGGGCAGGGTAGAGAGAGAAAAACTGTTTTTT. Its translation: CASSLGRVEREKLFF.